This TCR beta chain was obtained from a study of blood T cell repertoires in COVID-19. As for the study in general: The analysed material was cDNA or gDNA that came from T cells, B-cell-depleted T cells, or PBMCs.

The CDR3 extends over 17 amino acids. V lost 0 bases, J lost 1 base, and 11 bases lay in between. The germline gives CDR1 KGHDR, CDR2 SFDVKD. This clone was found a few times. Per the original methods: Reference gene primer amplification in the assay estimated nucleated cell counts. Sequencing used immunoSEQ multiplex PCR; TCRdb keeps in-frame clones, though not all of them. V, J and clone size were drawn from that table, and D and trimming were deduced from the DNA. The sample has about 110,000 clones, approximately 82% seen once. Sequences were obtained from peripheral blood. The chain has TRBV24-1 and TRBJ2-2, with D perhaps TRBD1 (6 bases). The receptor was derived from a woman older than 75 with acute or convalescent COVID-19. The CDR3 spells CATSDLRDNLNTGELFF. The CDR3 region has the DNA TGTGCCACCAGTGATTTGAGGGACAACCTGAACACCGGGGAGCTGTTTTTT.